Listed below are T cell receptor beta chains from one sample, sequenced in a study of monozygotic twins with inflammatory bowel disease. TCRdb re-called the 5' RACE reads and catalogs CDR3 proteins one per entry, DNA excluded. The table lists some 330,000 distinct CDR3 sequences, with more than 4.5% in the top ten. The sequenced material came from blood. These receptors all come from a human donor with ulcerative colitis or Crohn's disease, or a healthy co-twin of an affected twin (not recorded which). The CDR3 runs from the conserved cysteine through the conserved F or W.

CDR3 length,J gene,V gene,CDR3 protein
14,TRBJ2-3,TRBV4-3,CASSQFRGGDTQYF
14,TRBJ1-2,TRBV6-1,CASSPQRDTYGYTF
14,TRBJ2-7,TRBV15,CATSRASGTYEQYF
15,TRBJ1-3,TRBV29-1,CSVEDRSVSGNTIYF
13,TRBJ1-2,TRBV29-1,CSVDRSRGYGYTF
15,TRBJ1-5,TRBV7-8,CASSKGGTEYQPQHF
14,TRBJ1-2,TRBV7-9,CASSLDGGRRSYTF
17,TRBJ1-1,TRBV6-2/TRBV6-3,CASSYFLGQQLNTEAFF
15,TRBJ2-3,TRBV20-1,CSAIQPGGSPDTQYF
11,TRBJ1-2,TRBV9,CASSTSFGYTF
14,TRBJ2-5,TRBV7-8,CASSSDSGHETQYF
11,TRBJ1-2,TRBV29-1,CSVEANYGYTF
16,TRBJ2-2,TRBV6-5,CASSYSGPGAAGELFF
16,TRBJ1-1,TRBV20-1,CSAEPGTAHVNTEAFF
12,TRBJ2-1,TRBV7-9,CASSPDTGRSVF
14,TRBJ2-1,TRBV29-1,CSVGNFVGVFEQFF
15,TRBJ2-3,TRBV7-9,CASGLGVHSTDTQYF
17,TRBJ2-1,TRBV6-1,CASTRLAGGPSYNEQFF
14,TRBJ2-1,TRBV10-1,CASSETGSYNEQFF
15,TRBJ1-1,TRBV4-3,CASSLGQWRNTEAFF
15,TRBJ2-1,TRBV7-2,CASSHPDRAYNEQFF
16,TRBJ2-1,TRBV11-3,CASSPGAPSSYNEQFF
14,TRBJ2-2,TRBV7-2,CASSLGLGAWELFF
15,TRBJ1-5,TRBV6-2/TRBV6-3,CASRNRDRADQPQHF
12,TRBJ1-2,TRBV28,CASLAGQPGYTF
16,TRBJ2-2,TRBV5-5,CASSLAQRSYTGELFF
16,TRBJ2-4,TRBV5-6,CASSLVLGNVKNIQYF
17,TRBJ1-2,TRBV5-1,CASSTGDRTGRPKGYTF
15,TRBJ1-3,TRBV7-9,CASKTGTSSGNTIYF
17,TRBJ1-6,TRBV7-9,CASSLARAKGPNSPLHF
14,TRBJ1-2,TRBV28,CASSFGIRWQGYTF
15,TRBJ1-1,TRBV9,CASSQGAGLNTEAFF
13,TRBJ1-2,TRBV29-1,CSVEVGAYYGYTF
16,TRBJ2-4,TRBV28,CASSFSPSSAKNIQYF
14,TRBJ2-2,TRBV4-3,CASSQGPMTGELFF
14,TRBJ1-5,TRBV2,CASRGQGRSQPQHF
12,TRBJ2-5,TRBV10-3,CAISELVETQYF
17,TRBJ2-1,TRBV9,CASSATSKAKAYNEQFF
17,TRBJ2-3,TRBV4-3,CASSQRRGANSADTQYF
16,TRBJ1-3,TRBV12-3/TRBV12-4,CASRLKAGGSGNTIYF
20,TRBJ1-4,TRBV4-3,CASSQDPGQGAYRFREKLFF
15,TRBJ2-1,TRBV27,CASSLLDRDGNEQFF
17,TRBJ2-1,TRBV9,CASSGLPRGTRVSEQFF
13,TRBJ1-1,TRBV19,CASAGTANTEAFF
17,TRBJ1-2,TRBV7-3,CASSLISSAGINYGYTF
18,TRBJ1-1,TRBV11-1,CASSAQKYKTGGWTEAFF
15,TRBJ2-2,TRBV5-1,CASFPRDREAGELFF
17,TRBJ1-6,TRBV5-6,CASSSVGISIYNSPLHF
17,TRBJ2-1,TRBV5-1,CASSLPRPAGVPNEQFF
15,TRBJ1-6,TRBV3-1,CASSRQNLVDSPLHF
14,TRBJ2-2,TRBV12-3/TRBV12-4,CASSLAGWSGELFF
14,TRBJ2-4,TRBV7-6,CASSPGGPKNIQYF
15,TRBJ2-5,TRBV6-2/TRBV6-3,CASSYEAGYQETQYF
17,TRBJ2-7,TRBV10-3,CAISESILASSSYEQYF
16,TRBJ2-1,TRBV19,CASTPPGLAGDNEQFF
17,TRBJ2-5,TRBV7-9,CASSPRQRSRGQETQYF
15,TRBJ2-5,TRBV10-3,CAISGPGTGQETQYF
14,TRBJ2-6,TRBV18,CASSQYSGANVLTF
15,TRBJ2-1,TRBV28,CASSSGAGGHNEQFF